This T cell receptor beta chain was recovered during a study of blood T cells in healthy people across ages. Study context: The template switching approach captured approximately one barcoded beta molecule for every two T cells. Points from the study as a whole: Per million T cells, TCR beta diversity dropped about linearly as age rose.

A J-beta primer mix and a sample-barcoded 5' primer were used in a second PCR of roughly 6 to 11 cycles. TCRdb fed the 5' RACE reads into MiXCR, producing one record per CDR3 protein. This repertoire shows about 1.8 million distinct CDR3 sequences, just under 50% found once; its top ten account for more than 2%. Each sample used at least 6 million PBMCs. A remark on this clonotype: The antigen is not known.

CDR3 size: 21 residues. Trimming stripped 0 bases from V and 1 base from J, with 22 bases between. Germline V CDR1 and CDR2: SGHAT, FQNNGV. Sequencing was performed on blood. The rearrangement links TRBV11-2 to TRBJ2-6; D might be TRBD2 (6 bases). The TCR comes from a woman aged 40-49 years in good health. The CDR3 here is CASSLEIAGRDGESGANVLTF. The CDR3 bases are TGTGCCAGCAGCTTAGAAATTGCGGGGCGGGACGGCGAATCTGGGGCCAACGTCCTGACTTTC.